The rows below give T cell receptor beta chains drawn from one sample of a study of Graves' ophthalmopathy and Graves' hyperthyroidism. MiXCR, applied by TCRdb to the multiplex PCR reads, yields one record per CDR3 protein. The data contain around 660,000 distinct CDR3 sequences, roughly 39% of them singletons. Specimen: peripheral blood. The source of these receptors is an adult man with Graves' ophthalmopathy. Each CDR3 is given with its conserved first and last residue. A D gene is named only where the DNA matches it firmly. Clone size appears in some rows only: once, few, many, or a class for an expanded clone.

j_call d_call v_call clone_size cdr3_nt cdr3_aa
TRBJ2-2 TRBD2 TRBV4-1 few TGCGCCAGCAGCGATCGACTAGCGGGGATGTCTGGGGAGCTGTTTTTT CASSDRLAGMSGELFF
TRBJ1-6 - TRBV4-3 many TGCGCCAGCAGCCCCCTCGTGGCCTCACCCCTCCACTTT CASSPLVASPLHF
TRBJ1-4 - TRBV24-1 - TGTGCCACCAGTGATTTCACCGGGGCAACTAATGAAAAACTGTTTTTT CATSDFTGATNEKLFF
TRBJ1-3 TRBD1 TRBV7-2 once TGTGCCAGCAGCTTCAAAAGGGGGTCGGGGCAGGGGGCTCGGAACACCATATATTTT CASSFKRGSGQGARNTIYF
TRBJ2-2 - TRBV9 few TGTGCCAGCAGCGTAGCTGAGCGACCAACCGGGGAGCTGTTTTTT CASSVAERPTGELFF
TRBJ2-7 - TRBV7-2 many TGTGCCAGCAGCTTAGTCATTGGCGGAGGGGCCAACGAGCAGTACTTC CASSLVIGGGANEQYF
TRBJ1-6 - TRBV5-5 many TGTGCCAGCAGCTTGGCCCTAAGTGGGTCGTTTACACCCCTCCACTTT CASSLALSGSFTPLHF
TRBJ1-3 - TRBV7-2 many TGTGCCAGCAGCTCCCCCAGGAGGGGAAACACCATATATTTT CASSSPRRGNTIYF
TRBJ1-2 - TRBV14 many TGTGCCAGCAGCCAGTACGGGGACCGGGCCGAGGGCTACACCTTC CASSQYGDRAEGYTF
TRBJ1-2 TRBD1 TRBV5-1 - TGCGCCAGCAGCGACAGGGTCCTTGCTTCTGGCTACACCTTC CASSDRVLASGYTF
TRBJ1-5 - TRBV24-1 many TGTGCCACCAGTGATTACCGGGATCAGCCCCAGCATTTT CATSDYRDQPQHF
TRBJ1-1 TRBD1 TRBV10-3 - TGTGCCATCAGGGAGCAGGGGGAGAACACTGAAGCTTTCTTT CAIREQGENTEAFF
TRBJ1-1 TRBD1 TRBV19 - TGTGCCAGTCAGGACAGGGGGGGAACTGAAGCTTTCTTT CASQDRGGTEAFF
TRBJ1-5 TRBD1 TRBV19 - TGTGCCAGTAGTATAAGGGACAGTTGTAGCAATCAGCTCCAGCATTTT CASSIRDSCSNQLQHF
TRBJ2-7 TRBD2 TRBV20-1 - TGCAGTGCCACGGGCTTGGCGGGAGGCCCCTACGAGCAGTACTTC CSATGLAGGPYEQYF
TRBJ1-2 TRBD1 TRBV29-1 - TGCAGCCCAAGGGGACAGGGGAGCGGCTACACCTTC CSPRGQGSGYTF
TRBJ1-4 - TRBV2 many TGTGCCAGCAAAGAGGACAGCCGACAGGAAAAACTGTTTTTT CASKEDSRQEKLFF
TRBJ1-1 - TRBV11-1 - TGTGCCAGCAGCCTAGTCGGGACAACTTTCTTT CASSLVGTTFF
TRBJ1-4 TRBD1 TRBV10-3 - TGTGCCATCAGTGAGGGACAGGGCTCCAATGAAAAACTGTTTTTT CAISEGQGSNEKLFF
TRBJ2-7 - TRBV7-2 few TGTGCCTGGAGTGGGTCGGAGGGAGCCGCCTACGAGCAGTACTTC CAWSGSEGAAYEQYF
TRBJ1-6 - TRBV27 - TGTGCCAGCAGTTTGGTCGATAGGAATTCACCCCTCCACTTT CASSLVDRNSPLHF
TRBJ2-7 - TRBV14 - TGTGCCAGCTCACCGCGCCACAAGGACGAGCAGTACTTC CASSPRHKDEQYF